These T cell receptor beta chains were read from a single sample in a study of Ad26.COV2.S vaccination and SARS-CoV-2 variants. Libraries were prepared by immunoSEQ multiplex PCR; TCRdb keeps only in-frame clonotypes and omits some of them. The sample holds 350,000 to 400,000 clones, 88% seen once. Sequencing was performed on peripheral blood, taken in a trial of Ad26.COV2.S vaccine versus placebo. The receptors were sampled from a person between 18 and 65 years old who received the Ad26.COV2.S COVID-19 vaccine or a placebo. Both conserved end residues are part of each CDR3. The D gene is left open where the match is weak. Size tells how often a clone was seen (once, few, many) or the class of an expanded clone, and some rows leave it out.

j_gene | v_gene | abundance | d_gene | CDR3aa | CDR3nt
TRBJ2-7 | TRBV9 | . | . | CASSVGSGGYEQYF | TGTGCCAGCAGCGTAGGGTCCGGGGGCTACGAGCAGTACTTC
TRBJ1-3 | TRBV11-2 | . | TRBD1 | CASSLIRDRGIGRKNTIYF | TGTGCCAGCAGCTTAATCAGGGACAGGGGGATCGGCAGGAAGAACACCATATATTTT
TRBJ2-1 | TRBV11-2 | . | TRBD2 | CASSLRGGENNEQFF | TGTGCCAGCAGCTTACGGGGGGGAGAAAACAATGAGCAGTTCTTC
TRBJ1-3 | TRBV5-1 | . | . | CASSPAEGNTIYF | TGCGCCAGCAGCCCCGCGGAAGGAAACACCATATATTTT
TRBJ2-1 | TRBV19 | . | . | CASSWSAGRSYNEQFF | TGTGCCAGTAGTTGGTCGGCCGGGCGCTCCTACAATGAGCAGTTCTTC
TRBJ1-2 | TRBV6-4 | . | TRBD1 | CASRETGTVNGYTF | TGTGCCAGCAGAGAAACCGGGACAGTCAATGGCTACACCTTC
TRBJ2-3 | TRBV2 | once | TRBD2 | CASRLAGGTDTQYF | TGTGCCAGCAGGTTAGCGGGGGGCACAGATACGCAGTATTTT
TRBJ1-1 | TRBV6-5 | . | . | CASSPRDSRGTEAFF | TGTGCCAGCAGTCCTCGGGACTCACGGGGCACTGAAGCTTTCTTT
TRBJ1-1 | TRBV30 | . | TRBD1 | CAGGQGGSEAFF | TGTGCCGGGGGACAGGGTGGGTCTGAAGCTTTCTTT
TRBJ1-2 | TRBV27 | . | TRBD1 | CASSQTPRIQGQGFGYGYTF | TGTGCCAGCAGTCAAACCCCGCGAATTCAAGGACAGGGCTTTGGCTATGGCTACACCTTC
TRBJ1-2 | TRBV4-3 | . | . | CASSQVQGDDGYTF | TGCGCCAGCAGCCAAGTACAAGGGGATGATGGCTACACCTTC
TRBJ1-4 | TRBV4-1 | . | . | CASSPRGRTEKLFF | TGCGCCAGCAGCCCGCGAGGACGTACGGAAAAACTGTTTTTT
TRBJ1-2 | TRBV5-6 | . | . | CASSLGTAYGYTF | TGTGCCAGCAGCTTGGGGACTGCTTATGGCTACACCTTC
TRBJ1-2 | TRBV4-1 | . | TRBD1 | CASSADVGQGNGYTF | TGCGCCAGCAGCGCAGACGTCGGACAGGGGAATGGCTACACCTTC
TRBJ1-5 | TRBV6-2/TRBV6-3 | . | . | CASSYSWGSQPQHF | TGTGCCAGCAGTTACTCTTGGGGCTCTCAGCCCCAGCATTTT
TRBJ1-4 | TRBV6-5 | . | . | CASRPPATNEKLFF | TGTGCCAGCAGACCACCGGCAACTAATGAAAAACTGTTTTTT
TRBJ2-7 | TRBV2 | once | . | CASSEGGPTSEQYF | TGTGCCAGCAGTGAAGGGGGCCCCACCTCCGAGCAGTACTTC
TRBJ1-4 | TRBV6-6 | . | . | CASSWGGEKLFF | TGTGCCAGCAGTTGGGGAGGGGAAAAACTGTTTTTT
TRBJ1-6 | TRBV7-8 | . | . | CASSEGQGGNSPLHF | TGTGCCAGCAGCGAGGGTCAGGGTGGTAATTCACCCCTCCACTTT
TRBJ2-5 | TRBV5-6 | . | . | CASSSRRLVWETQYF | TGTGCCAGCAGCTCCCGAAGACTAGTCTGGGAGACCCAGTACTTC